These T cell receptor beta chains were read from a single sample in a study of spatial heterogeneity in lung cancer. TCRdb recomputed calls from the 5' RACE reads with MiXCR, one row per CDR3 protein. The sample shows roughly 10,000 distinct CDR3 sequences, 5% to 6.5% of them seen only once. The starting material was PBMCs, obtained at surgery. The receptors were sampled from a male donor with early-stage non-small cell lung cancer. The CDR3 runs from the conserved cysteine through the conserved F or W. The order of the fields is D gene, clone size, J gene, V gene, CDR3 DNA, CDR3 protein. A D gene is named only where the DNA matches it firmly. The listing skips clone size in some rows; elsewhere it reads once, few, many or a size class.

-,-,TRBJ2-5,TRBV7-2,TGTGCCAGCAACCTTCAGGGGTACCAAGAGACCCAGTACTTC,CASNLQGYQETQYF
TRBD1,medium-sized,TRBJ2-3,TRBV28,TGTGCCAGCACCGACAGGGGCACCCGGAATACGCAGTATTTT,CASTDRGTRNTQYF
-,many,TRBJ2-7,TRBV29-1,TGCAGCGTTGTGCGGGACCTATCCTACGAGCAGTACTTC,CSVVRDLSYEQYF
-,few,TRBJ1-2,TRBV13,TGTGCCAGCAGCTTAGGAACAGGCAACTATGGCTACACCTTC,CASSLGTGNYGYTF
TRBD1,many,TRBJ1-2,TRBV6-6,TGTGCCAGCAGTCCAGGACGGGACAGGCTCGTGGGCTACACCTTC,CASSPGRDRLVGYTF
-,many,TRBJ2-5,TRBV7-2,TGTGCCAGCAGCGGCCAGGGCGGCCAAGAGACCCAGTACTTC,CASSGQGGQETQYF
-,many,TRBJ2-1,TRBV23-1,TGCGCCAGCAGTCAGTCCCTAAGGGGGGGCCTATACAATGAGCAGTTCTTC,CASSQSLRGGLYNEQFF
TRBD1,many,TRBJ2-7,TRBV5-1,TGCGCCAGCAGCTTGGCCGACAGGGGCTATATCTACGAGCAGTACTTC,CASSLADRGYIYEQYF
TRBD1,-,TRBJ2-5,TRBV7-2,TGCGCCAGCGGCGGGACAGGGAGGGTGCCCCAGTACTTC,CASGGTGRVPQYF
TRBD2,many,TRBJ2-3,TRBV6-6,TGTGCCAGCAGTCCCGGGGGGGCCGGTGTTTCGGATACGCAGTATTTT,CASSPGGAGVSDTQYF
TRBD2,many,TRBJ2-1,TRBV14,TGTGCCAGCAGCCAACAACCGGGACTAGTTAAGCAGTTCTTC,CASSQQPGLVKQFF
-,many,TRBJ2-1,TRBV5-1,TGCGCCAGCAGCTTCACCGGGGGTCACAATGAGCAGTTCTTC,CASSFTGGHNEQFF
TRBD1,few,TRBJ2-3,TRBV29-1,TGCAGCGCCTCGGGGGACAGGGGATCAGATACGCAGTATTTT,CSASGDRGSDTQYF
TRBD2,medium-sized,TRBJ2-5,TRBV6-6,TGTGCCAGCTTGGCGGGAGGCCAAGAGACCCAGTACTTC,CASLAGGQETQYF
-,-,TRBJ1-6,TRBV20-1,TGCAGTGCTAGCCACGGATTCGACGGTTCACCCCTCCACTTT,CSASHGFDGSPLHF
TRBD1,medium-sized,TRBJ2-7,TRBV6-5,TGTGCCAGCAGTGGGGACAGGTACGGCTACGAGCAGTACTTC,CASSGDRYGYEQYF
TRBD1,few,TRBJ2-5,TRBV9,TGTGCCAGCAGCGTACTTACAGGGGGCAGGGAGACCCAGTACTTC,CASSVLTGGRETQYF
-,many,TRBJ2-5,TRBV7-3,TGTGCCAGCAGCTTTCAGGGGAGGGGAGAGACCCAGTACTTC,CASSFQGRGETQYF
-,many,TRBJ1-1,TRBV28,TGTGCCAGCAGTTTAATGAACACTGAAGCTTTCTTT,CASSLMNTEAFF
-,-,TRBJ1-5,TRBV2,TGTGCCAGCAATCAAAGGGGCAATCAGCCCCAGCATTTT,CASNQRGNQPQHF
-,many,TRBJ2-6,TRBV29-1,TGCAGCGTGACGGCCGGGTTCTCTGGGGCCAACGTCCTGACTTTC,CSVTAGFSGANVLTF
TRBD2,many,TRBJ2-1,TRBV5-5,TGTGCCAGCAGCTTGCCCTCTAGCGGGATCAGGGAGCAGTTCTTC,CASSLPSSGIREQFF
-,many,TRBJ2-7,TRBV3-1,TGTGCCAGCAGCCAGGGCTACGAGCAGTACTTC,CASSQGYEQYF
-,medium-sized,TRBJ1-1,TRBV29-1,TGCAGCGGAGGACCGATGAACACTGAAGCTTTCTTT,CSGGPMNTEAFF
-,many,TRBJ2-7,TRBV20-1,TGCAGTGCTAGATCTCTGTCTTCCTACGAGCAGTACTTC,CSARSLSSYEQYF
TRBD2,medium-sized,TRBJ2-3,TRBV2,TGTGCCAGCACCGGGACTAGCGGGTTGGATACGCAGTATTTT,CASTGTSGLDTQYF
-,medium-sized,TRBJ2-1,TRBV29-1,TGCAGCGTGGGCAGCAATGAGCAGTTCTTC,CSVGSNEQFF
TRBD2,many,TRBJ2-5,TRBV5-1,TGCGCCAGCAGCTTGGTAGCGGGGGTACAAGAGACCCAGTACTTC,CASSLVAGVQETQYF
-,medium-sized,TRBJ1-3,TRBV7-9,TGTGCCAGCAGCCGAGACAGCCTCTCTGGAAACACCATATATTTT,CASSRDSLSGNTIYF
-,-,TRBJ1-2,TRBV14,TGTGCCAGCAGCCAGAGAACCTTTCGGTATGGCTACACCTTC,CASSQRTFRYGYTF
TRBD2,many,TRBJ2-5,TRBV29-1,TGCAGCGTTCGGACTAGCGGTCGCGGGACCCAGTACTTC,CSVRTSGRGTQYF
-,few,TRBJ2-3,TRBV20-1,TGCAGTTCCCGAGACGGGGTCGGCACAGATACGCAGTATTTT,CSSRDGVGTDTQYF
-,-,TRBJ1-4,TRBV7-8,TGTGCCAGCAGCTTAAGTGGACCCACTGAAAAACTGTTTTTT,CASSLSGPTEKLFF
-,-,TRBJ2-2,TRBV2,TGTGCCAGCAGCGGCGTTTTAAACGGGGAGCTGTTTTTT,CASSGVLNGELFF
-,medium-sized,TRBJ1-4,TRBV29-1,TGCAGCGTTGGAAGCGCAACTAATGAAAAACTGTTTTTT,CSVGSATNEKLFF
-,medium-sized,TRBJ1-1,TRBV29-1,TGCAGCGTTGTGGTTTCCCTGGGCACTGAAGCTTTCTTT,CSVVVSLGTEAFF
TRBD2,many,TRBJ2-3,TRBV28,TGTGCCAGCAGTTTCCCAGGACGGGAGGGCACAGATACGCAGTATTTT,CASSFPGREGTDTQYF
-,many,TRBJ2-3,TRBV6-2/TRBV6-3,TGTGCCGGCCGGCGGAGGGGGATTGGCACAGATACGCAGTATTTT,CAGRRRGIGTDTQYF
TRBD1,many,TRBJ2-6,TRBV9,TGTGCCAGCAGCGACAGGGGATGGGGGGCCAACGTCCTGACTTTC,CASSDRGWGANVLTF
TRBD1,few,TRBJ2-7,TRBV2,TGTGCCATCTCGCCGACAGGGGCACCCTACGAGCAGTACTTC,CAISPTGAPYEQYF
TRBD2,many,TRBJ2-3,TRBV4-3,TGCGCCAGCAGCCAAGATCCCGGGAGGGCCTCGGATACGCAGTATTTT,CASSQDPGRASDTQYF
-,many,TRBJ2-2,TRBV5-1,TGCGCCAGCAGCTCCGACCGGGACACTTACACCGGGGAGCTGTTTTTT,CASSSDRDTYTGELFF
TRBD2,many,TRBJ2-1,TRBV10-3,TGTGCCATCAGTGACCGGGGGGATGAGCAGTTCTTC,CAISDRGDEQFF
TRBD1,few,TRBJ2-3,TRBV7-2,TGTGCCAGCAGCCGAGCCAGACAGGGGACCAGCACAGATACGCAGTATTTT,CASSRARQGTSTDTQYF
TRBD2,medium-sized,TRBJ2-3,TRBV14,TGTGCCAGCAGCCACCGACAGCGGGAGCGCACAGATACGCAGTATTTT,CASSHRQRERTDTQYF
-,few,TRBJ2-7,TRBV28,TGTGCCAGCAGTTTGATTGGGTTGTCCTACGAGCAGTACTTC,CASSLIGLSYEQYF
-,many,TRBJ2-3,TRBV5-6,TGTGCCAGCAGCTTGGCAGAACACGGAATTACAGATACGCAGTATTTT,CASSLAEHGITDTQYF
-,few,TRBJ1-5,TRBV6-2/TRBV6-3,TGTGCCAGCAGTTACATGGCTAGCAATCAGCCCCAGCATTTT,CASSYMASNQPQHF
TRBD1,many,TRBJ2-7,TRBV7-2,TGTGCCAGCAGCCCATCATTGACAGGGGACGAGCAGTACTTC,CASSPSLTGDEQYF
TRBD1,many,TRBJ2-3,TRBV20-1,TGCAGTGCTAGAGGTAGCGGGTGGGACAGGGGCGAAGATACGCAGTATTTT,CSARGSGWDRGEDTQYF
TRBD1,many,TRBJ1-2,TRBV7-9,TGTGCCAGCAGTCCAATCCTCGGACAGGGAGATGATGGCTACACCTTC,CASSPILGQGDDGYTF
-,few,TRBJ2-3,TRBV28,TGTGCCAGCAGTTTAGCTTTAATGACTAGCACAGATACGCAGTATTTT,CASSLALMTSTDTQYF
TRBD2,many,TRBJ2-4,TRBV29-1,TGCAGCGTTGAAGATCGGGGAGCTAGCGGGAGCCGACTAGCCAAAAACATTCAGTACTTC,CSVEDRGASGSRLAKNIQYF
TRBD2,many,TRBJ2-7,TRBV20-1,TGCAGTGCTAGAGATTGGGGGGGAAAGTACGAGCAGTACTTC,CSARDWGGKYEQYF